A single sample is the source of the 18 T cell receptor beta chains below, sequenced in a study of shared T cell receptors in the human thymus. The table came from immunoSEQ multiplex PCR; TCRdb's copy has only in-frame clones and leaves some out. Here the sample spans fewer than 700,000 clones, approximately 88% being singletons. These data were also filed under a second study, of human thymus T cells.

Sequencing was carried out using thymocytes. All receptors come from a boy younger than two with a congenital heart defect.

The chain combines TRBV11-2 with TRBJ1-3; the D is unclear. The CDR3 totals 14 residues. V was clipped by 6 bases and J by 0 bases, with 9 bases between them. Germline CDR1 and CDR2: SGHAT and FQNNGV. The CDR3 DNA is TGTGCCAGCAGACTCACGAGCTCTGGAAACACCATATATTTT. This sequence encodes CASRLTSSGNTIYF.

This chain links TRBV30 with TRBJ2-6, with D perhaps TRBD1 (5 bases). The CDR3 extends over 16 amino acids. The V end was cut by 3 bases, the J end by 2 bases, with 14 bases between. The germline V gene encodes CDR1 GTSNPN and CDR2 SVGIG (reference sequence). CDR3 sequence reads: CAWSPPRQPGANVLTF. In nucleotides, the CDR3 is TGTGCCTGGAGCCCCCCCCGACAGCCTGGGGCCAACGTCCTGACTTTC.

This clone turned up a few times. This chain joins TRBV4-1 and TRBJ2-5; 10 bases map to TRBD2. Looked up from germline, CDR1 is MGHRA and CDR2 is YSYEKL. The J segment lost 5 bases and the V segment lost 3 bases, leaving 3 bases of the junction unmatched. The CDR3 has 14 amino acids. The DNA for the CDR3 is TGCGCCAGCAGCCACCCTAGCGGGAGTGAGACCCAGTACTTC. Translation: CASSHPSGSETQYF.

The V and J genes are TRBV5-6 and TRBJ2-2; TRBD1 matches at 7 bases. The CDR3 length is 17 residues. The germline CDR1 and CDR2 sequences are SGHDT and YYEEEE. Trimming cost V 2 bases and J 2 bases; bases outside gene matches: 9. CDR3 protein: CASSLPVGDSNTGELFF. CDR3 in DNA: TGTGCCAGCAGCTTACCCGTTGGGGACAGCAACACCGGGGAGCTGTTTTTT.

Here the CDR3 reads CASSLARQGGYEQYF. The CDR3 nucleotides are TGTGCCAGCAGTTTGGCGCGACAGGGGGGCTACGAGCAGTACTTC. V gene TRBV27 combines with J gene TRBJ2-7; 9 bases line up with TRBD1. V lost 3 bases to trimming and J lost 3 bases; unmatched junction nucleotides: 6. CDR3 length: 15 amino acids. Germline CDR1 is MNHEY and CDR2 is SMNVEV (reference sequence).

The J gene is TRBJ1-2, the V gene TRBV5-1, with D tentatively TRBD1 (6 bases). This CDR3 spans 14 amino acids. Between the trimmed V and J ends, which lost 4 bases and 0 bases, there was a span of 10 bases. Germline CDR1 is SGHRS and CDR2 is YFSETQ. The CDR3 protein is CASSADRTNYGYTF. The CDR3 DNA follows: TGCGCCAGCAGCGCGGACAGAACTAACTATGGCTACACCTTC. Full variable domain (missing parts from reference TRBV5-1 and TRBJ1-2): KAGVTQTPRYLIKTRGQQVTLSCSPISGHRSVSWYQQTPGQGLQFLFEYFSETQRNKGNFPGRFSGRQFSNSRSEMNVSTLELGDSALYLCASSADRTNYGYTFGSGTRLTVV.

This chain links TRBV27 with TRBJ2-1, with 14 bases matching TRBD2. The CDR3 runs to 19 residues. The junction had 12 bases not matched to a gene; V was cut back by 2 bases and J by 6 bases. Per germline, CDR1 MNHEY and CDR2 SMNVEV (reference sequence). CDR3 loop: CASSLTAIKTSGRGNEQFF. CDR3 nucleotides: TGTGCCAGCAGTTTAACCGCGATCAAGACTAGCGGGAGGGGCAATGAGCAGTTCTTC.

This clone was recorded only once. The CDR3 reads CAYVRDRGKGQFF. CDR3 coding DNA: TGTGCCTACGTCCGGGACAGGGGAAAGGGCCAGTTCTTC. The chain carries TRBV30 and TRBJ2-1, with 10 bases identical to TRBD1. Germline V CDR1 and CDR2: GTSNPN, SVGIG (reference sequence). This CDR3 is 13 amino acids long. The V segment lost 7 bases and the J segment 13 bases; nucleotides outside the gene matches: 13.

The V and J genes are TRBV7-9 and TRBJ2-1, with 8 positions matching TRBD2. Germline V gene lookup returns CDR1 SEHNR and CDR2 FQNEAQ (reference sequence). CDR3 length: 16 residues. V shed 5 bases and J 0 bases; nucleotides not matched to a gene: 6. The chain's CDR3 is CASSPPGTSSYNEQFF. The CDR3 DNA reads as TGTGCCAGCAGCCCACCGGGGACTAGCTCCTACAATGAGCAGTTCTTC.

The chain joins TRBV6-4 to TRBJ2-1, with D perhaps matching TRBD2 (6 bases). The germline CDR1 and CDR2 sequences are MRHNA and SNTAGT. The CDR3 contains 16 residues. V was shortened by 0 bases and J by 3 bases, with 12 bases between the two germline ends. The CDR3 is CASSDSTSSRYNEQFF. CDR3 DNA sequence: TGTGCCAGCAGTGACTCTACTAGCAGTCGCTACAATGAGCAGTTCTTC.

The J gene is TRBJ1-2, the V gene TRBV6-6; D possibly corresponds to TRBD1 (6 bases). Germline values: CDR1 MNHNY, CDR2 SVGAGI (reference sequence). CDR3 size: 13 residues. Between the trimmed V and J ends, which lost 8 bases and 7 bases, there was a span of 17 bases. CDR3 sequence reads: CASWGAGDRGYTF. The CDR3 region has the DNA TGTGCCAGCTGGGGTGCAGGGGATCGTGGCTACACCTTC.

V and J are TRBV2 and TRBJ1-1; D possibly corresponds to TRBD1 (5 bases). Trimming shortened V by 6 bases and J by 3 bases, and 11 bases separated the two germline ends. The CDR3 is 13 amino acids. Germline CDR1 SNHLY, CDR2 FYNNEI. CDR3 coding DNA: TGTGCCAGCAGGGACAAAAGGGACACTGAAGCTTTCTTT. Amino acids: CASRDKRDTEAFF.

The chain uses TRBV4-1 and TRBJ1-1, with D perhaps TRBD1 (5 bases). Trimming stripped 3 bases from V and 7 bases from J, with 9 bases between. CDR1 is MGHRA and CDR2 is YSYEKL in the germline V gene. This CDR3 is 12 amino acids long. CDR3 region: CASSHRGGEAFF. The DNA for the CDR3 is TGCGCCAGCAGCCACCGCGGGGGTGAAGCTTTCTTT.

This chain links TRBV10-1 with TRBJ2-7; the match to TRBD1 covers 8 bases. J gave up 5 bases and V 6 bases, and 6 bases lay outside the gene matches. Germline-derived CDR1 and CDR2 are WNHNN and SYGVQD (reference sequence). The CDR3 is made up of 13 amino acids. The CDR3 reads CASRRTGSNEQYF. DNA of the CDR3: TGCGCCAGCAGGAGGACAGGGAGTAACGAGCAGTACTTC.

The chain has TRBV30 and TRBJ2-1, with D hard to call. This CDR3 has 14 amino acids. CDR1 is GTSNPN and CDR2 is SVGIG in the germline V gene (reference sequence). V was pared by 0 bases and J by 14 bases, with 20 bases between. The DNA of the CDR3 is TGTGCCTGGAGTGTAGAAGGAGCTATCCCAGAAGAGTTCTTC. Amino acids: CAWSVEGAIPEEFF.

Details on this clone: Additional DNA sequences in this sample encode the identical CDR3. The CDR3 DNA follows: TGCGCCAGCAGCTTGGGCGGACAGGGGTCGACAGATACGCAGTATTTT. This encodes CASSLGGQGSTDTQYF. V gene TRBV5-1 combines with J gene TRBJ2-3; 9 nucleotides line up with TRBD1. This CDR3 is 16 amino acids long. Germline CDR1 and CDR2: SGHRS and YFSETQ. Trimming at V came to 0 bases and at J to 3 bases, leaving 5 bases not matched to a gene.

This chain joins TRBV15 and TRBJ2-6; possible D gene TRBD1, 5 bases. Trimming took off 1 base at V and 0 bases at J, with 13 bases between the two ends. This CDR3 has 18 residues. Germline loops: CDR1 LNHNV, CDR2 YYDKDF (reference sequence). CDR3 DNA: TGTGCCACCAGCAGAGCTTGGGGCGGAGTCTCTGGGGCCAACGTCCTGACTTTC. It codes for CATSRAWGGVSGANVLTF.

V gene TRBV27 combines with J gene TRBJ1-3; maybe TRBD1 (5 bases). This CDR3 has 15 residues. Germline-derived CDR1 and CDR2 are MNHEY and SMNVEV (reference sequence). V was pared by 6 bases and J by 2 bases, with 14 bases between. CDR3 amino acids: CASSRGRGPGNTIYF. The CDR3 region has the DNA TGTGCCAGCAGCCGAGGGAGGGGACCTGGAAACACCATATATTTT.